The 23 T cell receptor beta chains presented below share a single source sample, sequenced in a study of spatial heterogeneity in lung cancer. TCRdb recomputed calls from the 5' RACE reads with MiXCR, one row per CDR3 protein. The table includes about 82,000 distinct CDR3 sequences, 10% to 15% detected once. The sample's time point: sample taken at primary tumor resection. TCRs were sequenced from unsorted whole RNA of tumor, nontumor lung or PBMC. The sample here was PBMCs, taken at surgery. The receptors come from a male donor with early-stage non-small cell lung cancer.

As regards this clonotype: This CDR3 fails to terminate in the conserved phenylalanine or tryptophan, so it likely reflects a read error. The J gene is TRBJ2-7, the V gene TRBV5-1, with D possibly being TRBD1 or TRBD2 (5 bases each). The CDR3 consists of 17 residues. V shed 0 bases and J shed 6 bases, with 22 bases lying between them. Germline lookup yields CDR1 SGHRS and CDR2 YFSETQ. CDR3 sequence reads: CASSLEAGKRRAAEQYS. In DNA form, the CDR3 reads TGCGCCAGCAGCTTGGAGGCAGGGAAGAGGCGGGCGGCCGAGCAGTACTCC.

This clonotype was counted at least ten times. V gene TRBV3-1 combines with J gene TRBJ2-2; 10 bases are shared with TRBD2. Germline trimming cut 5 bases from V and 3 bases from J; bases unmatched to any gene: 6. CDR3 length: 16 residues. Germline V gives CDR1 LGHDT, CDR2 YNNKEL (reference sequence). CDR3 amino acids: CASSVLAGTYTGELFF. The CDR3 region has the DNA TGTGCCAGCAGCGTACTAGCGGGGACCTACACCGGGGAGCTGTTTTTT.

This clonotype was seen only a few times. The chain joins TRBV11-1 to TRBJ1-2; D not resolved. Germline values: CDR1 SGHAT, CDR2 FQDESV (reference sequence). The CDR3 consists of 15 residues. The germline V and J ends were trimmed by 1 base and 6 bases, with 15 bases remaining between them. The CDR3 sequence: CASSLGPGPENGYTF. CDR3 sequence (DNA): TGTGCCAGCAGCTTAGGACCCGGACCAGAGAATGGCTACACCTTC.

This clonotype was recorded a few times. This chain links TRBV24-1 with TRBJ2-5; TRBD2 aligns across 11 bases. The CDR3 covers 17 residues. Unmatched junction bases numbered 2, after V lost 0 bases and J lost 0 bases. Germline V gives CDR1 KGHDR, CDR2 SFDVKD. CDR3 coding DNA: TGTGCCACCAGTGATTTGTTGACTAGCGGGAACCAAGAGACCCAGTACTTC. Its protein is CATSDLLTSGNQETQYF.

This chain links TRBV19 with TRBJ2-3; D not resolved. The CDR3 totals 14 residues. The V gene's germline CDR1 is LNHDA and CDR2 SQIVND (reference sequence). V shed 2 bases and J shed 3 bases, with 9 bases lying between them. DNA of the CDR3: TGTGCCAGTAGTATACCGGGTATGACAGATACGCAGTATTTT. Its translation: CASSIPGMTDTQYF.

This clonotype was found many times. The chain has TRBV29-1 and TRBJ2-1, with no clear D. The length of the CDR3 is 12 residues. With 3 bases removed from V and 9 bases from J, the gap between germline ends came to 12 bases. Germline CDR1 reads SQVTM; CDR2 reads ANQGSEA. The DNA for the CDR3 is TGCAGCGTTGAGTCTGGGCCCAGTGAGCAGTTCTTC. It translates to CSVESGPSEQFF.

There are a few counts of this clonotype. The chain links TRBV7-9 to TRBJ2-2, with D unresolved. In germline, CDR1 is SEHNR, CDR2 FQNEAQ (reference sequence). CDR3 size: 15 residues. Deletions cut 3 bases from V and 0 bases from J, with 8 bases between. The CDR3 coding sequence is TGTGCCAGCAGCTTCAGACGGACGAACACCGGGGAGCTGTTTTTT. It codes for CASSFRRTNTGELFF.

This clonotype appeared many times. The chain carries TRBV12-3 or TRBV12-4 and TRBJ2-1; TRBD2 matches at 12 bases. Trimming took 5 bases from V and 10 from J; bases not matched to a gene: 6. CDR3 size: 14 residues. CDR3 DNA: TGTGCCAGCAGTCGACTAGCGGGAGACGACGAGCAGTTCTTC. It is translated as CASSRLAGDDEQFF.

This clonotype was seen repeatedly, ten times or more. The CDR3 region has the DNA TGTGCAAGTCGCTTAGGAAAGGGCCAATTGAGAGAAGCTTTCTTT. Amino acids: CASRLGKGQLREAFF. This chain uses TRBV12-2 with TRBJ1-1. TRBV12-2 is a listed pseudogene. This CDR3 spans 15 amino acids.

A few counts support this clonotype. The gene calls are TRBV12-3 or TRBV12-4 and TRBJ2-1; D is unclear. The length of the CDR3 is 14 residues. V dropped 4 bases and J dropped 5 bases, with 12 bases sitting between them. This CDR3 is CASSYSIYNNEQFF. The CDR3 DNA reads as TGTGCCAGCAGTTACTCCATATATAACAATGAGCAGTTCTTC.

This clonotype was observed a handful of times. The V call is TRBV7-2, the J call TRBJ2-5; either TRBD1 or TRBD2 may supply D (6 bases each). The CDR3 has 15 residues. Trimming pared 5 bases from V and 4 bases from J, leaving 17 bases between. In germline, CDR1 is SGHTA, CDR2 FQGNSA. CDR3 DNA: TGTGCCAGCAGCCCGGTGACAGGAGGGGGAGAGACCCAGTACTTC. Its translation: CASSPVTGGGETQYF.

This clonotype was observed a few times. V usage is TRBV7-2 and J usage is TRBJ2-5; the D call may be TRBD1 or TRBD2 (6 bases each). The CDR3 length is 16 residues. The V and J ends lost 5 bases and 1 base respectively, with 17 bases between them. Germline V gives CDR1 SGHTA, CDR2 FQGNSA. The CDR3 DNA reads as TGTGCCAGCAGCCCGTGGGGGGCCCAACCCCAAGAGACCCAGTACTTC. Translating gives CASSPWGAQPQETQYF.

The rearrangement joins TRBV2 to TRBJ2-3; perhaps TRBD2 as D (6 bases). The germline V and J ends were trimmed by 1 base and 7 bases, with 9 bases remaining between them. The CDR3 covers 13 residues. The germline V gene has CDR1 SNHLY and CDR2 FYNNEI. This chain's CDR3 is CASSEELANTQYF. The DNA for the CDR3 is TGTGCCAGCAGTGAAGAACTAGCAAATACGCAGTATTTT. Full variable domain (outside the CDR3, taken from reference TRBV2 and TRBJ2-3): EPEVTQTPSHQVTQMGQEVILRCVPISNHLYFYWYRQILGQKVEFLVSFYNNEISEKSEIFDDQFSVERPDGSNFTLKIRSTKLEDSAMYFCASSEELANTQYFGPGTRLTVL.

This clonotype was observed a handful of times. The rearrangement uses TRBV19 and TRBJ1-5, with D possibly being TRBD1 (6 bases). The CDR3 loop spans 16 amino acids. Germline V gene sequence: CDR1 LNHDA, CDR2 SQIVND (reference sequence). V was trimmed by 5 bases and J by 3 bases, leaving 17 bases between them. The CDR3 nucleotides are TGTGCCAGTAGTTGGGGGGCGGGACAATACAATCAGCCCCAGCATTTT. Translated, it gives CASSWGAGQYNQPQHF.

This chain joins TRBV20-1 and TRBJ2-1; 12 bases fit TRBD2. This CDR3 region has 14 residues. CDR1 DFQATT and CDR2 SNEGSKA come from the germline V gene (reference sequence). J was trimmed by 6 bases and V by 6 bases; bases with no gene match: 6. CDR3 region: CSADGLAGRNEQFF. CDR3 in DNA: TGCAGTGCCGACGGACTAGCGGGACGCAATGAGCAGTTCTTC.

The CDR3 spells CSVATPNYGYTF. CDR3 nucleotide sequence: TGCAGCGTCGCCACACCTAACTATGGCTACACCTTC. V and J are TRBV29-1 and TRBJ1-2; D not certain. V was clipped by 6 bases and J by 0 bases, with 8 bases between them. The germline CDR1 and CDR2 sequences are SQVTM and ANQGSEA. The CDR3 is made up of 12 amino acids.

J is TRBJ2-1 and V is TRBV4-1; tentatively, D is TRBD2 (6 bases). There are 16 residues in the CDR3. Trimming cost V 0 bases and J 6 bases, with 15 bases left between them. CDR1 and CDR2 from the germline V gene are MGHRA and YSYEKL. The CDR3 protein is CASSQDETSIFNEQFF. DNA for the CDR3: TGCGCCAGCAGCCAAGACGAGACTAGTATTTTCAATGAGCAGTTCTTC.

This clonotype was recorded a few times. V usage is TRBV11-1 and J usage is TRBJ1-5; no clear D. Germline-derived CDR1 and CDR2 are SGHAT and FQDESV (reference sequence). Trimming cost V 5 bases and J 7 bases, with 15 bases left between them. The CDR3 is 14 amino acids. DNA of the CDR3: TGTGCCAGCAGCCCTAGGGAAGGTGGACAGCCCCAGCATTTT. The encoded protein is CASSPREGGQPQHF.

In its sample, this clonotype was seen a few times. The J gene is TRBJ1-1, the V gene TRBV5-1, with 7 bases that match TRBD1. V shed 4 bases, J shed 3 bases, and the junction held 12 bases outside the gene matches. The CDR3 is 16 residues long. Per the germline V gene, CDR1 is SGHRS and CDR2 is YFSETQ. The CDR3 DNA reads as TGCGCCAGCAGCCTAGACCCCGGGACAGCAGACACTGAAGCTTTCTTT. Protein: CASSLDPGTADTEAFF. The variable domain in full, completed from reference TRBV5-1 and TRBJ1-1, reads KAGVTQTPRYLIKTRGQQVTLSCSPISGHRSVSWYQQTPGQGLQFLFEYFSETQRNKGNFPGRFSGRQFSNSRSEMNVSTLELGDSALYLCASSLDPGTADTEAFFGQGTRLTVV.

The V gene is TRBV24-1, the J gene TRBJ2-3, with 10 nucleotides matching TRBD1. The CDR3 runs 15 residues. CDR1 is KGHDR and CDR2 is SFDVKD in the germline V gene. V shed 3 bases and J 1 base; nucleotides not matched to a gene: 0. CDR3 in DNA: TGTGCCACCAGTGATGGGACAGGGGGCACAGATACGCAGTATTTT. It yields the protein CATSDGTGGTDTQYF.

V gene TRBV20-1 combines with J gene TRBJ2-3, with 7 bases lining up with TRBD2. Germline CDR1 and CDR2: DFQATT and SNEGSKA (reference sequence). The CDR3 is 12 amino acids. V lost 8 bases, J lost 3 bases, and 5 bases stayed unmatched. In DNA, the CDR3 is TGCAGTACTTACGGGGGGACAGATACGCAGTATTTT. Translating gives CSTYGGTDTQYF.

The rearrangement uses TRBV2 and TRBJ1-1; D is unclear. Trimming removed 8 bases at V and 0 bases at J, with 13 bases between. CDR1 and CDR2 from the germline V gene are SNHLY and FYNNEI. The CDR3 loop spans 14 amino acids. CDR3 DNA sequence: TGTGCCAGCGTATCGGGCAGAATGAACACTGAAGCTTTCTTT. Its protein is CASVSGRMNTEAFF.

The chain couples TRBV7-2 to TRBJ2-5; no reliable D call. V was pared by 5 bases and J by 0 bases, with 4 bases between. Germline loops: CDR1 SGHTA, CDR2 FQGNSA. This CDR3 spans 12 amino acids. As DNA, the CDR3 is TGTGCCAGCAGCACCTACCAAGAGACCCAGTACTTC. The encoded protein is CASSTYQETQYF.